This TCR beta chain emerged from a study of shared clonotypes between healthy human individuals. Whole-study context: The donors, a couple of women and a few men, were aged 18 to 49.

Sorted subsets were amplified in replicate PCRs using 150 to 250 ng DNA, around 30,000 T cell genomes. Sequenced by immunoSEQ multiplex PCR; TCRdb stores in-frame clones only, minus some. Of fewer than 1.8 million clones detected, 98% to 99% appear once; the ten largest clones hold about 0.34%. This sequence was found in a man younger than 40 in good health. Material: naive CD4+ T cells sorted from blood. Indicated subset: CD45RA+ positively selected.

This chain's CDR3 is CASSRTGKGGRATDTQYF. CDR3 bases: TGTGCCAGCTCACGGACAGGGAAGGGGGGACGAGCCACAGATACGCAGTATTTT. The genes are TRBV18 and TRBJ2-3, with 8 positions matching TRBD1. V lost 4 bases and J lost 2; bases outside the gene matches: 14. The V gene's germline CDR1 is KGHSH and CDR2 LQKENI. The CDR3 covers 18 residues.